These 23 T cell receptor beta chains were all obtained from the same sample, sequenced in a study of patients and donors after allogeneic stem cell transplantation. Each CDR3 protein is one row after TCRdb ran MiXCR on the RT-PCR reads. This sample yields more than 150,000 distinct CDR3 sequences, of which around two fifths are seen a single time; 25% to 35% belongs to the top ten. Sequencing was performed on blood, either unsorted or a sorted T cell fraction (not recorded which). These receptors were obtained from a human donor who was either an allogeneic HSCT recipient or a stem cell or donor lymphocyte infusion donor (not recorded which). It is not recorded whose cells these are; they may come from a transplant donor.

This clonotype occurred a few times. This sequence joins TRBV9 and TRBJ2-2, with 8 bases that match TRBD2. There are 16 residues in the CDR3. Looked up from germline, CDR1 is SGDLS and CDR2 is YYNGEE. The V gene end was trimmed by 0 bases and the J gene end by 6 bases; junction bases not matched to a gene: 7. CDR3 protein: CASSVVTGGLPGELFF. The CDR3 bases are TGTGCCAGCAGCGTAGTTACGGGAGGGCTCCCCGGGGAGCTGTTTTTT.

This clonotype has just a few counts. The rearrangement joins TRBV12-3 or TRBV12-4 to TRBJ1-2; possibly TRBD1 for D (6 bases). V lost 6 bases and J lost 7, with 12 bases in between. The CDR3 is 12 amino acids. The DNA of the CDR3 is TGTGCCAGCAGGTCCAGGGGTGGTGGCTACACCTTC. Translated: CASRSRGGGYTF.

This sequence joins TRBV30 and TRBJ1-5; D is unresolved. The germline CDR1 and CDR2 sequences are GTSNPN and SVGIG (reference sequence). V shed 1 base and J shed 6 bases, with 10 bases lying between them. The CDR3 sequence is 13 residues long. The CDR3 sequence: CAWSDSGAQPQHF. CDR3 DNA: TGTGCCTGGAGTGACTCAGGTGCTCAGCCCCAGCATTTT.

This clonotype has more than one count but fewer than ten. This rearrangement joins TRBV9 to TRBJ1-2; no reliable D call. The CDR3 consists of 14 residues. The germline V and J ends were trimmed by 0 bases and 2 bases, with 8 bases remaining between them. The germline CDR1 and CDR2 sequences are SGDLS and YYNGEE. For the CDR3, the DNA is TGTGCCAGCAGCGTAGCTGGAGGAAACTATGGCTACACCTTC. Protein sequence: CASSVAGGNYGYTF.

The CDR3 DNA follows: TGTGCCTGGAATTGGGAGGGGAATGAAGCTTTCTTT. It translates to CAWNWEGNEAFF. The chain combines TRBV30 with TRBJ1-1, with a possible D match to TRBD1 (5 bases). Trimming cost V 4 bases and J 7 bases, with 13 bases left between them. Germline V gene sequence: CDR1 GTSNPN, CDR2 SVGIG (reference sequence). The CDR3 length is 12 residues.

This clonotype came up a few times. The chain links TRBV6-6 to TRBJ1-6; 10 bases agree with TRBD1. The CDR3 length is 20 residues. V gave up 6 bases and J gave up 0 bases; unmatched junction bases: 14. Germline V gene lookup returns CDR1 MNHNY and CDR2 SVGAGI (reference sequence). The CDR3 DNA is TGTGCCAGCAGCCTACTGCCGGGACAGGGGCCGAGCTCCTATAATTCACCCCTCCACTTT. Amino acid sequence: CASSLLPGQGPSSYNSPLHF.

The J gene is TRBJ1-2, the V gene TRBV28, with 7 bases lining up with TRBD1. The germline gives CDR1 MDHEN, CDR2 SYDVKM. Trimming cost V 6 bases and J 4 bases; bases outside gene matches: 11. This CDR3 has 15 residues. The CDR3 reads CASSTTPTGSYGYTF. The CDR3 DNA follows: TGTGCCAGCAGCACCACTCCGACAGGGAGCTATGGCTACACCTTC.

The CDR3 bases are TGTGCCAGCACCGGAGGGCCGAACAATGAGCAGTTCTTC. Protein sequence: CASTGGPNNEQFF. V gene TRBV9 combines with J gene TRBJ2-1; a weak D match, TRBD2 (6 bases). The germline CDR1 and CDR2 sequences are SGDLS and YYNGEE. Trimming took off 6 bases at V and 5 bases at J, with 12 bases between the two ends. The CDR3 consists of 13 residues.

The table lists this clonotype with many counts. V usage is TRBV5-1 and J usage is TRBJ1-2; D not certain. Germline loops: CDR1 SGHRS, CDR2 YFSETQ. Between the trimmed V and J ends, which lost 0 bases and 3 bases, there was a span of 15 bases. The CDR3 length is 16 residues. The CDR3 protein is CASSLDWREAYYGYTF. As DNA, the CDR3 is TGCGCCAGCAGCTTGGATTGGAGGGAAGCATACTATGGCTACACCTTC. The variable domain in full, with the rest retrieved from reference TRBV5-1 and TRBJ1-2, is KAGVTQTPRYLIKTRGQQVTLSCSPISGHRSVSWYQQTPGQGLQFLFEYFSETQRNKGNFPGRFSGRQFSNSRSEMNVSTLELGDSALYLCASSLDWREAYYGYTFGSGTRLTVV.

This clonotype was recorded a few times. The chain joins TRBV15 to TRBJ1-1, with TRBD1 matching over 7 bases. Germline CDR1 reads LNHNV; CDR2 reads YYDKDF (reference sequence). CDR3 size: 13 residues. Trimming removed 0 bases from V and 5 bases from J; junction bases left unmatched: 0. This CDR3 reads CATSREGQTEAFF. CDR3 bases: TGTGCCACCAGCAGAGAGGGACAGACTGAAGCTTTCTTT.

This clonotype was counted a few times. The V gene is TRBV29-1, the J gene TRBJ1-2, with D tentatively TRBD1 (5 bases). This CDR3 spans 13 amino acids. Deletions cut 0 bases from V and 3 bases from J, with 8 bases between. Germline V lookup: CDR1 SQVTM, CDR2 ANQGSEA. CDR3 in DNA: TGCAGCGTTGAAGAAGACAGTCACTATGGCTACACCTTC. Protein: CSVEEDSHYGYTF. The full variable domain, with the rest looked up from reference TRBV29-1 and TRBJ1-2, is SAVISQKPSRDICQRGTSLTIQCQVDSQVTMMFWYRQQPGQSLTLIATANQGSEATYESGFVIDKFPISRPNLTFSTLTVSNMSPEDSSIYLCSVEEDSHYGYTFGSGTRLTVV.

J is TRBJ2-1 and V is TRBV20-1, with 10 bases matching TRBD2. The CDR3 runs 13 residues. Trimming at V came to 4 bases and at J to 7 bases, leaving 4 bases not matched to a gene. Germline assignment: CDR1 DFQATT and CDR2 SNEGSKA (reference sequence). CDR3 nucleotides: TGCAGTGCTACTAGCGGGAGTATTAATGAGCAGTTCTTC. It encodes CSATSGSINEQFF.

The rearrangement joins TRBV27 to TRBJ2-1, with 9 nucleotides matching TRBD1. This CDR3 contains 16 residues. Germline V gene sequence: CDR1 MNHEY, CDR2 SMNVEV (reference sequence). The V and J ends lost 5 bases and 3 bases, in that order; junction bases with no gene match: 8. The CDR3 loop is CASSRPGQGLYNEQFF. CDR3 coding DNA: TGTGCCAGCAGTCGCCCGGGACAGGGTCTCTACAATGAGCAGTTCTTC.

The sample holds many counts of this clonotype. This chain links TRBV18 with TRBJ1-5, with 7 bases that match TRBD1. Germline CDR1 reads KGHSH; CDR2 reads LQKENI. The trim removed 3 bases at V and 1 base at J, leaving 0 bases unmatched. The length of the CDR3 is 14 residues. This chain's CDR3 is CASSPGQSNQPQHF. CDR3 DNA: TGTGCCAGCTCACCGGGACAGAGCAATCAGCCCCAGCATTTT.

V is TRBV3-1 and J is TRBJ2-5; D is possibly TRBD2 (6 bases). The CDR3 consists of 13 residues. The germline V gene encodes CDR1 LGHDT and CDR2 YNNKEL (reference sequence). The V gene lost 4 bases and the J gene lost 2 bases, with 8 bases spanning the gap. DNA for the CDR3: TGTGCCAGCAGCCCGACTAGTCAAGAGACCCAGTACTTC. Residues: CASSPTSQETQYF.

This chain links TRBV11-3 with TRBJ2-3, with 7 bases lining up with TRBD1. This CDR3 is built from 16 residues. Germline CDR1 is SGHNT and CDR2 is YENEEA. V trimming: 5 bases; J trimming: 1 base; junction bases outside the gene matches: 9. CDR3 nucleotides: TGTGCCAGCAGCACAACCCTCGGACAGGGCACAGATACGCAGTATTTT. This encodes CASSTTLGQGTDTQYF.

This chain joins TRBV5-1 and TRBJ2-2; D perhaps matches TRBD2 (6 bases). Germline CDR1 is SGHRS and CDR2 is YFSETQ. CDR3 size: 17 residues. Trimming cost V 0 bases and J 2 bases, with 14 bases left between them. This CDR3 reads CASSLGPGSFNTGELFF. The DNA for the CDR3 is TGCGCCAGCAGCTTGGGACCCGGGAGCTTTAACACCGGGGAGCTGTTTTTT.

The rearrangement uses TRBV3-1 and TRBJ2-7; TRBD1 is a possible D gene (5 bases). Trimming pared 1 base from V and 4 bases from J, leaving 17 bases between. CDR3 length: 16 residues. Germline assignment: CDR1 LGHDT and CDR2 YNNKEL (reference sequence). CDR3 bases: TGTGCCAGCAGCCAAGGCTTGGCAGGGTATAGTTACGAGCAGTACTTC. Encoded protein: CASSQGLAGYSYEQYF.

This clonotype was detected a few times. V usage is TRBV4-3 and J usage is TRBJ2-1; D unclear. Germline V gene sequence: CDR1 LGHNA, CDR2 YSLEER. This CDR3 is 14 amino acids long. V lost 4 bases and J lost 10, with 17 bases in between. The CDR3 protein is CASSRRTQYQEQFF. CDR3 sequence (DNA): TGCGCCAGCAGCCGCCGCACACAGTACCAAGAGCAGTTCTTC.

The rearrangement joins TRBV5-5 to TRBJ1-6; D is unresolved. Germline loops: CDR1 SGHKS, CDR2 YYEKEE (reference sequence). The CDR3 has 15 residues. Trimming cost V 1 base and J 8 bases, with 13 bases left between them. The CDR3 DNA reads TGTGCCAGCAGCTTGCCCTCGCGGAGGGATTCACCCCTCCACTTT. Encoded protein: CASSLPSRRDSPLHF.

The chain has TRBV2 and TRBJ1-2, with D perhaps TRBD1 (5 bases). CDR1 and CDR2 from the germline V gene are SNHLY and FYNNEI. The CDR3 is 11 amino acids. Trimming removed 4 bases from V and 13 bases from J, with 13 bases in between. CDR3: CASSVGQARTF. CDR3 bases: TGTGCCAGCAGTGTTGGACAAGCCCGCACCTTC.

In DNA, the CDR3 is TGTGCCAGCAGCTTAGCGGGACAGAACTCTGGAAACACCATATATTTT. This translates into CASSLAGQNSGNTIYF. V usage is TRBV7-6 and J usage is TRBJ1-3; 7 bases match TRBD1. CDR3 size: 16 residues. V lost 0 bases, J lost 0 bases, and 2 bases stayed unmatched. CDR1 is SGHVS and CDR2 is FNYEAQ in the germline V gene.

The chain is built from TRBV6-5 and TRBJ1-1, with a weak D call TRBD1 (6 bases). The CDR3 is made up of 15 amino acids. V shed 1 base and J shed 6 bases, with 15 bases lying between them. The germline V gene has CDR1 MNHEY and CDR2 SVGAGI. For the CDR3, the DNA is TGTGCCAGCAGTTACTTTGGGGGCGCGGTGGCTGAAGCTTTCTTT. Amino acids: CASSYFGGAVAEAFF.